The entry that follows covers one T cell receptor beta chain sequence. The sample is drawn from a study of blood T cell repertoires in COVID-19. Study-wide context: Sources were T cells, B-cell-depleted T cells, or PBMCs; the material itself was cDNA or gDNA.

The cohort comprised adults aged roughly 18 to 95 years residing in around 25 US areas. V was trimmed by 4 bases and J by 3 bases, leaving 10 bases between them. The CDR3 consists of 13 residues. Germline-derived CDR1 and CDR2 are ENHRY and SYGVKD. Original handling: Amplification of reference gene primers provided the estimated nucleated cell counts. Only in-frame clones appear in the TCRdb table, and some are missing; sequencing was by immunoSEQ multiplex PCR. That table furnishes V, J and clone size, whereas the DNA furnished D and trimming. This table has 100,000 to 150,000 clones, 65% to 90% appearing once.

The chain carries TRBV10-3 and TRBJ2-7, with D possibly matching TRBD1 (5 bases). Source material: PBMCs or T cells enriched from blood (not recorded which). This clonotype was obtained from a woman aged 45-60 years who had recovered from COVID-19. The CDR3 sequence: CAISAPGNYEQYF. CDR3 DNA sequence: TGTGCCATCAGTGCTCCAGGGAACTACGAGCAGTACTTC.